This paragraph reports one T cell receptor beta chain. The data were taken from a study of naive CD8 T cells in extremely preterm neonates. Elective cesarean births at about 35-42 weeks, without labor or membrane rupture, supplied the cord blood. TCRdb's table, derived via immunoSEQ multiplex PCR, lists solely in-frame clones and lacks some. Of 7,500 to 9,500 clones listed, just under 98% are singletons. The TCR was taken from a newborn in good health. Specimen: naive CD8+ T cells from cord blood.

In DNA form, the CDR3 reads TGCGCCAGCAGACTAGCGGGGGGGAAGGATGAGCAGTTCTTC. Its translation is CASRLAGGKDEQFF. The chain has TRBV10-1 and TRBJ2-1; 13 bases fit TRBD2. V was clipped by 6 bases and J by 8 bases; unmatched bases: 4. The CDR3 has 14 residues. Germline V gene lookup returns CDR1 WNHNN and CDR2 SYGVQD (reference sequence).